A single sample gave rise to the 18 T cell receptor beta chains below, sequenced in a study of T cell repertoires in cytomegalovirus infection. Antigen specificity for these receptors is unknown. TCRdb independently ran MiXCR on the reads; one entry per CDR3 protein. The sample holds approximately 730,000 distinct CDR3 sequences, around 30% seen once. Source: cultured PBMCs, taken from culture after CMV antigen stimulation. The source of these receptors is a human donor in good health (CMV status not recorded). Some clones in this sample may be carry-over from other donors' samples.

The CDR3 nucleotides read TGCAGTGCTCTAGAGCGGGGGGCCATTAGCTACACAGATACGCAGTATTTT. This gives the protein CSALERGAISYTDTQYF. The chain is built from TRBV20-1 and TRBJ2-3; 9 bases map to TRBD2. The CDR3 extends over 17 amino acids. V lost 5 bases, J lost 2 bases, and 14 bases stayed unmatched. CDR1 is DFQATT and CDR2 is SNEGSKA in the germline V gene (reference sequence).

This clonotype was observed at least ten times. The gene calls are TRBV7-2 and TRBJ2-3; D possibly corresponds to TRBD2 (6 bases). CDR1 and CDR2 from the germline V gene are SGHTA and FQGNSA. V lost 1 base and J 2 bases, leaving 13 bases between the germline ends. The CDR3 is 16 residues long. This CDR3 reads CASSLVYWGLTDTQYF. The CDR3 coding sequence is TGTGCCAGCAGCTTAGTATATTGGGGACTCACAGATACGCAGTATTTT.

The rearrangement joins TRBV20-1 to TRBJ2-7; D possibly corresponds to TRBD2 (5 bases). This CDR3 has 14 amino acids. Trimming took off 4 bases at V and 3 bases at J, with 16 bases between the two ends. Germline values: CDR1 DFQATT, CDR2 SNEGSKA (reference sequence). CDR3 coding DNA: TGCAGTGCTATAGATCCTAGCCGAATCTACGAGCAGTACTTC. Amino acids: CSAIDPSRIYEQYF.

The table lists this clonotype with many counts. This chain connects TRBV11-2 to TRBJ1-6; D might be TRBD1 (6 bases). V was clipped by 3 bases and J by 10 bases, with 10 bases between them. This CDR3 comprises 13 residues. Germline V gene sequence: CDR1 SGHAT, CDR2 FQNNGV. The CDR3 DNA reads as TGTGCCAGCAGCTTTCTGACAGGATCACCCCTCCACTTT. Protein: CASSFLTGSPLHF.

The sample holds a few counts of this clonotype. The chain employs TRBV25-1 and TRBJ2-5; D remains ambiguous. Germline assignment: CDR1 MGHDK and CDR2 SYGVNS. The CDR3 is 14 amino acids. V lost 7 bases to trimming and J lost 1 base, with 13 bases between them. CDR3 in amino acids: CASTEGVLQETQYF. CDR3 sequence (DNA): TGTGCCAGCACCGAAGGCGTACTCCAAGAGACCCAGTACTTC. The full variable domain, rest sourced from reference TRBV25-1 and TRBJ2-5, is EADIYQTPRYLVIGTGKKITLECSQTMGHDKMYWYQQDPGMELHLIHYSYGVNSTEKGDLSSESTVSRIRTEHFPLTLESARPSHTSQYLCASTEGVLQETQYFGPGTRLLVL.

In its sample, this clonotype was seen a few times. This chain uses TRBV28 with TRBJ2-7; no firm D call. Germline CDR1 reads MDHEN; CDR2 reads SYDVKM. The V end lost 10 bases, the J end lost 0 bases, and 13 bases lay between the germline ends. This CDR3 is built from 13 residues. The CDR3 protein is CATRPLSSYEQYF. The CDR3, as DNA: TGTGCCACCCGCCCTTTAAGCTCCTACGAGCAGTACTTC. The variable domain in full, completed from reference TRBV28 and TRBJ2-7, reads DVKVTQSSRYLVKRTGEKVFLECVQDMDHENMFWYRQDPGLGLRLIYFSYDVKMKEKGDIPEGYSVSREKKERFSLILESASTNQTSMYLCATRPLSSYEQYFGPGTRLTVT.

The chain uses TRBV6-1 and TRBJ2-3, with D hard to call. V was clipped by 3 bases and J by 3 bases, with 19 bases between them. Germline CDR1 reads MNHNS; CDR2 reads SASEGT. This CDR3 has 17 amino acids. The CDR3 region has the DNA TGTGCCAGCAGTGACGCCCATGTGGGGATGAATACAGATACGCAGTATTTT. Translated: CASSDAHVGMNTDTQYF.

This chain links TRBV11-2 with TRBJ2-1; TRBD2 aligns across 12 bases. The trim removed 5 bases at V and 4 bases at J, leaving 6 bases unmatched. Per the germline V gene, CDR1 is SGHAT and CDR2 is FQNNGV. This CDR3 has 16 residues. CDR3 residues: CASSPTGLAGYNEQFF. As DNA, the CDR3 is TGTGCCAGCAGCCCTACTGGACTAGCGGGATACAATGAGCAGTTCTTC. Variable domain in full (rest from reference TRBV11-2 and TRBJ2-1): EAGVAQSPRYKIIEKRQSVAFWCNPISGHATLYWYQQILGQGPKLLIQFQNNGVVDDSQLPKDRFSAERLKGVDSTLKIQPAKLEDSAVYLCASSPTGLAGYNEQFFGPGTRLTVL.

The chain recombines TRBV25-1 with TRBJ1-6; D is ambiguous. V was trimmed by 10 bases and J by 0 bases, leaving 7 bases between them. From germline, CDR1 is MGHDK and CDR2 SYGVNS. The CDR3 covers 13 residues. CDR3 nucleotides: TGTGCCACCGAGAGCTCCTATAATTCACCCCTCCACTTT. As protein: CATESSYNSPLHF.

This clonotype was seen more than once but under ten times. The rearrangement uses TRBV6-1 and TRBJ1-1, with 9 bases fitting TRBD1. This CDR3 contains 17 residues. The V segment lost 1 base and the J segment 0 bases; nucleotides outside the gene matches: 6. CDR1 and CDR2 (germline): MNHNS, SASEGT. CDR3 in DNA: TGTGCCAGCAGTGAAGGGGGACAGGGAGAGATGAACACTGAAGCTTTCTTT. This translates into CASSEGGQGEMNTEAFF.

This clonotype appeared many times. Here the CDR3 reads CASSVQQLPTYEQYF. CDR3 DNA: TGTGCCAGCAGTGTTCAGCAGCTACCAACCTACGAGCAGTACTTC. The chain recombines TRBV6-1 with TRBJ2-7, with D unresolved. V dropped 4 bases and J dropped 2 bases, with 15 bases sitting between them. The CDR3 is 15 amino acids. Germline V gives CDR1 MNHNS, CDR2 SASEGT.

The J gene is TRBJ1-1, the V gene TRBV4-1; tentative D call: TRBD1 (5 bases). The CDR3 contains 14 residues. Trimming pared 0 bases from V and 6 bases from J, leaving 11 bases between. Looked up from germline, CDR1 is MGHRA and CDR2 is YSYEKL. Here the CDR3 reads CASSQDPGKAEAFF. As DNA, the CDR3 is TGCGCCAGCAGCCAAGACCCAGGGAAGGCTGAAGCTTTCTTT.

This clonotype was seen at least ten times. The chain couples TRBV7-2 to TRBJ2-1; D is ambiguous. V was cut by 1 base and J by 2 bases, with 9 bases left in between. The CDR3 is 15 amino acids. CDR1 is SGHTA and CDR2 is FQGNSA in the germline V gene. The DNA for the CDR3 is TGTGCCAGCAGCTTAGGTTCCGGAACCTACAATGAGCAGTTCTTC. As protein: CASSLGSGTYNEQFF.

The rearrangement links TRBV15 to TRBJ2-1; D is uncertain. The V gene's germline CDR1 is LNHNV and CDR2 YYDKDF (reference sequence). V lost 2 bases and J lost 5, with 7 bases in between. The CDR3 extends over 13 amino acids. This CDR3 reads CATSRTTNNEQFF. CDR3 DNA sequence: TGTGCCACCAGCAGAACCACTAACAATGAGCAGTTCTTC.

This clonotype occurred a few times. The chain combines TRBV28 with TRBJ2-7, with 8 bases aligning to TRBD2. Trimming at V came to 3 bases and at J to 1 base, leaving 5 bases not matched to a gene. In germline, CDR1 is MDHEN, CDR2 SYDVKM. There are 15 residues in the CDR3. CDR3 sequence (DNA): TGTGCCAGCAGTTTCGCTAGCGGGCCTTCCTACGAGCAGTACTTC. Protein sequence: CASSFASGPSYEQYF.

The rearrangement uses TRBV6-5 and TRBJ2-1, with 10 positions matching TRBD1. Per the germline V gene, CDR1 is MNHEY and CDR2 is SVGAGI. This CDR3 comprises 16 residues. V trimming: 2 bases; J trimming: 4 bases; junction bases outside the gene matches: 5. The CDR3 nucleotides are TGTGCCAGCAGTTACCGGGACAGGGGTCCTTACAATGAGCAGTTCTTC. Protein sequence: CASSYRDRGPYNEQFF.

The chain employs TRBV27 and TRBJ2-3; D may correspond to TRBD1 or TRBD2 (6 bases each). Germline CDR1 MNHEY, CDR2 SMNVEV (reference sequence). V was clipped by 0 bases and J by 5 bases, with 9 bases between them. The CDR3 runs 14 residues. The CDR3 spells CASSLSQGGDTQYF. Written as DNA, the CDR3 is TGTGCCAGCAGTTTATCACAGGGAGGAGATACGCAGTATTTT.

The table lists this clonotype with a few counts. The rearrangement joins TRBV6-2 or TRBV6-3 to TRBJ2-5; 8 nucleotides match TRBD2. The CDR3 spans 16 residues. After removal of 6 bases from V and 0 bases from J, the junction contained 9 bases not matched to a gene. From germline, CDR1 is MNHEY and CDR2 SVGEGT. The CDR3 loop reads CASSPREGSYQETQYF. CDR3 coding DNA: TGTGCCAGCAGCCCTCGGGAGGGCTCGTACCAAGAGACCCAGTACTTC.